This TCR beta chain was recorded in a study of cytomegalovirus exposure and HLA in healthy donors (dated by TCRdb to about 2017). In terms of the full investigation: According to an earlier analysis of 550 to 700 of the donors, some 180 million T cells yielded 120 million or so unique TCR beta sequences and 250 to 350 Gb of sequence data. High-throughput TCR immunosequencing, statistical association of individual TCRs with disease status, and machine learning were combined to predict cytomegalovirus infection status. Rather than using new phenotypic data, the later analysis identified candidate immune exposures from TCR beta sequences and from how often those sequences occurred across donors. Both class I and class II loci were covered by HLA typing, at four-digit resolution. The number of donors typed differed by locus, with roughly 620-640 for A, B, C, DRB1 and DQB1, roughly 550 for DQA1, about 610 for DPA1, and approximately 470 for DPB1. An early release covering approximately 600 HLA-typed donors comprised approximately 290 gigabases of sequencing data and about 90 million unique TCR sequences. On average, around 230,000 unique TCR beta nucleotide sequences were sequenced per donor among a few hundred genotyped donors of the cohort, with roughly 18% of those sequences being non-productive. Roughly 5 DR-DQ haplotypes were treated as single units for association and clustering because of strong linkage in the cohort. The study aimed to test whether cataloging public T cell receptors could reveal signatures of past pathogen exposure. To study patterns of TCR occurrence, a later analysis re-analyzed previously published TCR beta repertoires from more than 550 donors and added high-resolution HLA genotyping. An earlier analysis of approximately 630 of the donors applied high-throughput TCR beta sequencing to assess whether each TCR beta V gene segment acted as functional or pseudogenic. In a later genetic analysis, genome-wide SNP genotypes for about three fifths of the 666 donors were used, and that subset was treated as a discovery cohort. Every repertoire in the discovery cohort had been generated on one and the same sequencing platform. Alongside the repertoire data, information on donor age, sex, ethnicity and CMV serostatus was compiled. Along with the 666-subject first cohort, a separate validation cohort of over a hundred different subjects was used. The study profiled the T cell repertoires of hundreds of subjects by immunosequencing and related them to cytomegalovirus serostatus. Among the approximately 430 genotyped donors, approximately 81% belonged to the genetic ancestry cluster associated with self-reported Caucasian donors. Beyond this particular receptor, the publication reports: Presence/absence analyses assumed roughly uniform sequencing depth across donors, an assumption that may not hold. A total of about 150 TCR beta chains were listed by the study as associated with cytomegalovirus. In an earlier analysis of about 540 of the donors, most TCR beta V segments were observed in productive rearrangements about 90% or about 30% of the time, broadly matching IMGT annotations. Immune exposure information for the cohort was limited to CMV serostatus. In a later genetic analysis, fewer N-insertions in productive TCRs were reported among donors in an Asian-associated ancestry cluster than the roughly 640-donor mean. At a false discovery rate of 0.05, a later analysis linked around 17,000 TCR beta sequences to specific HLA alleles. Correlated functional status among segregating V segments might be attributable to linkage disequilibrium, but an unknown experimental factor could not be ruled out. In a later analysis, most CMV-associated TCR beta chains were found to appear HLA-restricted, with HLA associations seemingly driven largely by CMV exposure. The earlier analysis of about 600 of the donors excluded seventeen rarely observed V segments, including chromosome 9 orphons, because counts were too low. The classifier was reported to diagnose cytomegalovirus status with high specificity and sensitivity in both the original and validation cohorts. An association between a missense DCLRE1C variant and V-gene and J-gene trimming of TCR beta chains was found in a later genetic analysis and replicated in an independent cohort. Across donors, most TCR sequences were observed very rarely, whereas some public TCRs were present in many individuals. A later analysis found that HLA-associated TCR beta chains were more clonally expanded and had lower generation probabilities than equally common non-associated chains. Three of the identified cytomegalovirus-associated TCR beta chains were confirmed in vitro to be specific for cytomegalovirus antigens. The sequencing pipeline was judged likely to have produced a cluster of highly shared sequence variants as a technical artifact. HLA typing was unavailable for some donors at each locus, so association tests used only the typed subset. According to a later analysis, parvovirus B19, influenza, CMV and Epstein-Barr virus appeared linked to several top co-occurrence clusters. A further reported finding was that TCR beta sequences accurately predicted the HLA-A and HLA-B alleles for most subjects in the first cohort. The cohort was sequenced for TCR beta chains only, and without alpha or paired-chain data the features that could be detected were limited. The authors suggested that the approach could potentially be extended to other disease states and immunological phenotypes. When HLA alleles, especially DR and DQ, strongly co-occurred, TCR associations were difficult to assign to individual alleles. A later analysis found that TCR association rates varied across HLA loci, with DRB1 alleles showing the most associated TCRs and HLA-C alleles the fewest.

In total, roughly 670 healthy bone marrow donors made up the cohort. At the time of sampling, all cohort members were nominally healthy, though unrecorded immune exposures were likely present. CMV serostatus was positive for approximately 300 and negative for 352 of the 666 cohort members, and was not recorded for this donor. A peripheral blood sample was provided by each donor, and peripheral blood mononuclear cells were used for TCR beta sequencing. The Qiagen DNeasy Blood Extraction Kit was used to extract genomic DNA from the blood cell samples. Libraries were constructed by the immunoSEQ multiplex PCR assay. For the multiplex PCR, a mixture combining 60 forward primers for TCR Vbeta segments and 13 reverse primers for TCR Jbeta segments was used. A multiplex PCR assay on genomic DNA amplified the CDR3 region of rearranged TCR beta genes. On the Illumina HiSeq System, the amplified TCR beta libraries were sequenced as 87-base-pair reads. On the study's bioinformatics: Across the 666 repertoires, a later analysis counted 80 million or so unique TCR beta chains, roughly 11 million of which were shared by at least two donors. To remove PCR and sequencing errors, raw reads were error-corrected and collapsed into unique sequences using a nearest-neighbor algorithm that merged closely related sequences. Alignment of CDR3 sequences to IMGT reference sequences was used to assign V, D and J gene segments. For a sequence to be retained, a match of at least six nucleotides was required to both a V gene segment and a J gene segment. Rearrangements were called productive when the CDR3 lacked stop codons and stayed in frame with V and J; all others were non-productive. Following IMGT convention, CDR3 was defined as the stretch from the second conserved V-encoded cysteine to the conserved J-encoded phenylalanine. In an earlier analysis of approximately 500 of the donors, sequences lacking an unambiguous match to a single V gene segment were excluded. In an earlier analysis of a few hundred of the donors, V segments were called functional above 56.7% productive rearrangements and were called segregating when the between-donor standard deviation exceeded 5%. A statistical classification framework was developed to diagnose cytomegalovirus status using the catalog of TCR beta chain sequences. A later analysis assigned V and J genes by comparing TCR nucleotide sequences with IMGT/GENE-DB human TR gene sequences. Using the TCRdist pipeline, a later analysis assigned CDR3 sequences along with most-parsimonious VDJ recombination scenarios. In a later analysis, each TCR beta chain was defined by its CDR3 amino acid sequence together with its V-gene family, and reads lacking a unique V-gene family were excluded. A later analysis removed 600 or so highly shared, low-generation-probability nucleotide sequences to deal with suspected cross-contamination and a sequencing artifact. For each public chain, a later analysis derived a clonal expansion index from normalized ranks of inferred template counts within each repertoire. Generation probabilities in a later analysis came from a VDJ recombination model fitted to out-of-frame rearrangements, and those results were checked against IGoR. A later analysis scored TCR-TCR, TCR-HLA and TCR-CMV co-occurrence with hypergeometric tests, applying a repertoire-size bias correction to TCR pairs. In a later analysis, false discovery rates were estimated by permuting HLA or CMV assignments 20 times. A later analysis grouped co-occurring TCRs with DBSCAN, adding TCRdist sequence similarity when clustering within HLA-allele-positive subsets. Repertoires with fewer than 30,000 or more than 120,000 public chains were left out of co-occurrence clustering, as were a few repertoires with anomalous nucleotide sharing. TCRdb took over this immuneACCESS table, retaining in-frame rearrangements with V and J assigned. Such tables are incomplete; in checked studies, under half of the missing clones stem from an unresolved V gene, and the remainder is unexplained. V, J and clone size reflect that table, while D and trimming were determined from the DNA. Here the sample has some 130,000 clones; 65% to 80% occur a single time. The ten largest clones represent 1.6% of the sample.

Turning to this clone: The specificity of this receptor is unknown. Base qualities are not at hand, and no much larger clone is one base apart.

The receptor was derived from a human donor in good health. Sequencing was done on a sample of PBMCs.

The DNA sequence is as follows: TGTGCCAGCAGTGAAACGGGACTAGCGGGAGTGGAAGATACGCAGTATTTT. This translates into CASSETGLAGVEDTQYF. Recombination linked TRBV6-1 to TRBJ2-3; TRBD2 lines up with 14 middle nucleotides. Trimming takes 2 bases off V and 5 bases off J; junction bases not matched to a gene: 6. The germline V gene encodes CDR1 MNHNS and CDR2 SASEGT. Counted from cysteine to phenylalanine, this CDR3 has 17 amino acids. The DNA shown is the 51-base CDR3, in frame from base 1.